This passage covers 15 T cell receptor beta chains from one sample sequenced in a study of blood T cell repertoires in COVID-19. The data were produced by immunoSEQ multiplex PCR, yet TCRdb's version contains in-frame clones alone and is incomplete. The sample carries 300,000 to 400,000 clones, more than 90% recorded once. Material: PBMCs or T cells enriched from blood (not recorded which). The receptors stem from a woman aged 25 to 39 who had been exposed to COVID-19.

This clone was counted a few times. V and J are TRBV2 and TRBJ1-1, with TRBD1 as a possible D gene (5 bases). V dropped 3 bases and J dropped 0 bases, with 11 bases sitting between them. Per germline, CDR1 SNHLY and CDR2 FYNNEI. The CDR3 is made up of 15 amino acids. For the CDR3, the DNA is TGTGCCAGCAGTGAGGGTCAGGGCATGAACACTGAAGCTTTCTTT. This gives the protein CASSEGQGMNTEAFF.

As DNA, the CDR3 is TGTGCCAGCAACCTACTAGCGGGGGGAGCGACAGATACGCAGTATTTT. It encodes CASNLLAGGATDTQYF. The chain joins TRBV7-8 to TRBJ2-3, with TRBD2 matching 12 bases. The CDR3 has 16 amino acids. CDR1 SGHVS and CDR2 FQNEAQ come from the germline V gene. V shed 7 bases and J 3 bases; nucleotides not matched to a gene: 8.

This clone was observed a single time. The rearrangement links TRBV6-1 to TRBJ1-5; TRBD1 is a possible D gene (6 bases). Trimming cost V 2 bases and J 0 bases, with 20 bases left between them. Germline V gene lookup returns CDR1 MNHNS and CDR2 SASEGT. This CDR3 is 19 amino acids long. The CDR3 protein is CASSESPGALSYSNQPQHF. CDR3 nucleotides: TGTGCCAGCAGTGAATCCCCAGGGGCCCTAAGCTATAGCAATCAGCCCCAGCATTTT.

The gene calls are TRBV18 and TRBJ2-1; D is unclear. This CDR3 is 15 amino acids long. Germline assignment: CDR1 KGHSH and CDR2 LQKENI. V lost 4 bases and J lost 3, with 13 bases in between. CDR3 sequence reads: CASSHDMSNYNEQFF. CDR3 nucleotide sequence: TGTGCCAGCTCACATGACATGTCAAACTACAATGAGCAGTTCTTC.

This chain uses TRBV18 with TRBJ1-3, with D perhaps TRBD1 (6 bases). The CDR3 spans 15 residues. The V and J ends lost 3 bases and 0 bases respectively, with 9 bases between them. Germline V CDR1 and CDR2: KGHSH, LQKENI. CDR3 sequence: CASSPDSSSGNTIYF. CDR3 sequence (DNA): TGTGCCAGCTCACCGGACAGTTCCTCTGGAAACACCATATATTTT.

This chain joins TRBV5-4 and TRBJ1-2, with 10 bases lining up with TRBD1. V was pared by 6 bases and J by 8 bases, with 16 bases of the junction left unmatched. The length of the CDR3 is 16 residues. Germline loops: CDR1 SGHNT, CDR2 YYREEE (reference sequence). CDR3 region: CASTPVPGQGIIGYTF. The CDR3 DNA is TGTGCCAGCACCCCAGTTCCGGGACAGGGGATAATCGGCTACACCTTC.

This clone was found once. This chain links TRBV28 with TRBJ1-5; maybe TRBD1 (6 bases). V shed 6 bases and J shed 0 bases, with 15 bases lying between them. Germline CDR1 MDHEN, CDR2 SYDVKM. This CDR3 region has 16 residues. As DNA, the CDR3 is TGTGCCAGCAGCCTACGGACAGTTTATAGCAATCAGCCCCAGCATTTT. Its translation: CASSLRTVYSNQPQHF.

V gene TRBV10-1 combines with J gene TRBJ2-7; possibly TRBD1 for D (6 bases). CDR1 is WNHNN and CDR2 is SYGVQD in the germline V gene (reference sequence). V lost 3 bases, J lost 0 bases, and 21 bases lay in between. The CDR3 consists of 18 residues. This CDR3 reads CASSEGGDAYRHSYEQYF. CDR3 coding DNA: TGCGCCAGCAGTGAAGGGGGTGATGCTTACCGACACTCCTACGAGCAGTACTTC.

This sequence joins TRBV7-2 and TRBJ1-2; 9 nucleotides agree with TRBD1. CDR3 length: 13 residues. Germline assignment: CDR1 SGHTA and CDR2 FQGNSA. Trimming removed 6 bases from V and 4 bases from J; junction bases left unmatched: 3. The CDR3 loop reads CASRPGQGYGYTF. The CDR3 region has the DNA TGTGCCAGCAGGCCGGGACAGGGCTATGGCTACACCTTC. Filled out from reference TRBV7-2 and TRBJ1-2, the complete variable domain reads GAGVSQSPSNKVTEKGKDVELRCDPISGHTALYWYRQSLGQGLEFLIYFQGNSAPDKSGLPSDRFSAERTGGSVSTLTIQRTQQEDSAVYLCASRPGQGYGYTFGSGTRLTVV.

This clone occurred a few times. The rearrangement joins TRBV2 to TRBJ2-2, with D possibly being TRBD1 (5 bases). V was cut by 4 bases and J by 1 base, with 7 bases left in between. CDR3 size: 14 residues. The germline V gene has CDR1 SNHLY and CDR2 FYNNEI. The CDR3 coding sequence is TGTGCCAGCAGTGCCAGGGTGAACACCGGGGAGCTGTTTTTT. Translated, it gives CASSARVNTGELFF.

This chain connects TRBV24-1 to TRBJ2-3; D may be TRBD2 (5 bases). The CDR3 length is 12 residues. CDR1 KGHDR and CDR2 SFDVKD come from the germline V gene. CDR3 amino acids: CASTSAGDTQYF. CDR3 nucleotides: TGTGCTTCCACCAGCGCGGGAGATACGCAGTATTTT.

This chain connects TRBV7-9 to TRBJ1-6; D remains ambiguous. V was pared by 1 base and J by 2 bases, with 9 bases between. CDR1 SEHNR and CDR2 FQNEAQ come from the germline V gene (reference sequence). This CDR3 is 16 amino acids long. The CDR3 bases are TGTGCCAGCAGCTTAGGAGGAGGAACCTATAATTCACCCCTCCACTTT. Translation gives CASSLGGGTYNSPLHF.

This clone has a single count. The chain couples TRBV7-9 to TRBJ2-5; 9 bases are shared with TRBD1. Germline values: CDR1 SEHNR, CDR2 FQNEAQ (reference sequence). The CDR3 length is 16 residues. J was trimmed by 5 bases and V by 1 base; bases with no gene match: 8. CDR3 bases: TGTGCCAGCAGCTTAGGACCTGGACAGGGGAGGGAGACCCAGTACTTC. Protein: CASSLGPGQGRETQYF.

V and J are TRBV20-1 and TRBJ2-7; 9 bases are a match to TRBD2. Germline trimming cut 3 bases from V and 5 bases from J; bases unmatched to any gene: 8. CDR3 length: 14 amino acids. CDR1 and CDR2 from the germline V gene are DFQATT and SNEGSKA (reference sequence). CDR3 bases: TGCAGTGCTAGTCGCGGGGGGGCAGTCCACGAGCAGTACTTC. Translating it yields CSASRGGAVHEQYF.

The chain recombines TRBV4-1 with TRBJ2-7; D gene uncertain. Germline lookup yields CDR1 MGHRA and CDR2 YSYEKL. The CDR3 runs 13 residues. V dropped 2 bases and J dropped 5 bases, with 10 bases sitting between them. Here the CDR3 reads CASSQTDNHEQYF. The CDR3 DNA is TGCGCCAGCAGCCAAACCGACAACCACGAGCAGTACTTC.